These 28 T cell receptor beta chains came from one sample sequenced in a study of cytomegalovirus exposure and HLA in healthy donors. Generated by immunoSEQ multiplex PCR, the TCRdb table keeps only in-frame clones and is missing some. The sample yields 200,000 or so clones, 84% seen once. Input material: PBMCs. All receptors come from a young man in good health and CMV-seropositive.

This clone showed up just a few times. The gene calls are TRBV9 and TRBJ2-7; TRBD2 matches at 10 bases. CDR3 length: 15 residues. From germline, CDR1 is SGDLS and CDR2 YYNGEE. The junction had 3 bases not matched to a gene; V was cut back by 0 bases and J by 3 bases. In DNA form, the CDR3 reads TGTGCCAGCAGCGTAGGGGCTAGCGGGAGCTACGAGCAGTACTTC. Amino acids: CASSVGASGSYEQYF.

J is TRBJ2-5 and V is TRBV5-6; TRBD2 matches at 10 bases. Germline trimming cut 2 bases from V and 3 bases from J; bases unmatched to any gene: 7. The CDR3 runs to 16 residues. Germline loops: CDR1 SGHDT, CDR2 YYEEEE. This CDR3 is CASSFFPTSGEETQYF. In DNA form, the CDR3 reads TGTGCCAGCAGCTTTTTCCCTACTAGCGGGGAAGAGACCCAGTACTTC.

The chain carries TRBV6-1 and TRBJ1-2, with a weak D call TRBD1 (6 bases). The CDR3 length is 15 residues. Germline CDR1 reads MNHNS; CDR2 reads SASEGT. V lost 1 base to trimming and J lost 7 bases, with 16 bases between them. For the CDR3, the DNA is TGTGCCAGCAGTGAAGATATGAGGGGGTTCGCTGGCTACACCTTC. Protein product: CASSEDMRGFAGYTF.

The rearrangement joins TRBV4-2 to TRBJ2-1; D unresolved. V lost 0 bases and J lost 6, with 15 bases in between. The CDR3 spans 16 residues. CDR1 and CDR2 (germline): LGHNA, YNFKEQ. The CDR3 protein is CASSQDLRFFSNEQFF. The CDR3 DNA reads as TGTGCCAGCAGCCAAGATCTCCGGTTCTTTTCCAATGAGCAGTTCTTC.

This clone was observed a handful of times. V usage is TRBV19 and J usage is TRBJ2-7; 7 bases agree with TRBD1. CDR1 is LNHDA and CDR2 is SQIVND in the germline V gene (reference sequence). This CDR3 is built from 12 residues. V was clipped by 10 bases and J by 2 bases; unmatched bases: 5. CDR3 protein: CATSDRTYEQYF. CDR3 bases: TGTGCCACCTCGGACAGGACCTACGAGCAGTACTTC.

The J gene is TRBJ2-3, the V gene TRBV11-3; 9 bases line up with TRBD1. Germline-derived CDR1 and CDR2 are SGHNT and YENEEA. Trimming cost V 4 bases and J 5 bases; bases outside gene matches: 4. The CDR3 runs to 14 residues. The CDR3 here is CASSSGQGRDTQYF. CDR3 coding DNA: TGTGCCAGCAGCTCGGGACAGGGCCGAGATACGCAGTATTTT.

CDR3 sequence: CASSPAGGLAGVGSYEQYF. CDR3 nucleotide sequence: TGTGCCAGCAGCCCTGCAGGGGGCCTAGCGGGAGTCGGCTCCTACGAGCAGTACTTC. The chain joins TRBV7-9 to TRBJ2-7, with TRBD2 matching over 10 bases. The CDR3 consists of 19 residues. V gave up 5 bases and J gave up 0 bases; unmatched junction bases: 16. In germline, CDR1 is SEHNR, CDR2 FQNEAQ (reference sequence).

CDR3 nucleotide sequence: TGTGCCAGCAGGACAATTACCGCGCTATATGGCTACACCTTC. Amino acids: CASRTITALYGYTF. The chain joins TRBV28 to TRBJ1-2; D gene uncertain. Germline V gene lookup returns CDR1 MDHEN and CDR2 SYDVKM. The CDR3 is 14 amino acids. V lost 6 bases and J lost 5, with 16 bases in between.

The rearrangement links TRBV5-1 to TRBJ2-5; 9 nucleotides align to TRBD2. The CDR3 is made up of 14 amino acids. The germline CDR1 and CDR2 sequences are SGHRS and YFSETQ. Losses at the gene ends were 4 bases for V and 3 bases for J; bases not matched to a gene: 4. The CDR3 bases are TGCGCCAGCAGCCCAAGCGGGAGGAAAGAGACCCAGTACTTC. Translating it yields CASSPSGRKETQYF.

The chain carries TRBV12-5 and TRBJ2-1; 9 positions agree with TRBD2. The ends lost 0 bases at V and 5 bases at J; junction bases unmatched: 5. The germline CDR1 and CDR2 sequences are LGHNT and FRNRAP. The CDR3 is 16 residues long. CDR3 in amino acids: CASGLVISGSNNEQFF. In DNA, the CDR3 is TGTGCTAGTGGTTTGGTAATTAGCGGGAGCAACAATGAGCAGTTCTTC.

This clone was seen only a few times. The V and J genes are TRBV27 and TRBJ1-2; 8 bases line up with TRBD1. CDR1 is MNHEY, CDR2 SMNVEV, per germline (reference sequence). CDR3 size: 14 residues. V shed 2 bases, J shed 7 bases, and the junction held 6 bases outside the gene matches. CDR3 loop: CASSLTGGIVGYTF. The DNA for the CDR3 is TGTGCCAGCAGTTTAACAGGGGGAATCGTTGGCTACACCTTC.

V gene TRBV6-1 combines with J gene TRBJ2-7; D is uncertain. With 0 bases removed from V and 0 bases from J, the gap between germline ends came to 9 bases. The length of the CDR3 is 15 residues. Germline V gene sequence: CDR1 MNHNS, CDR2 SASEGT. DNA for the CDR3: TGTGCCAGCAGTGAAGCCGCGCCGAGCTCCTACGAGCAGTACTTC. Translation gives CASSEAAPSSYEQYF.

The chain links TRBV9 to TRBJ2-5; 8 bases align to TRBD1. The V and J ends lost 0 bases and 5 bases, in that order; junction bases with no gene match: 6. This CDR3 is built from 15 residues. The germline V gene has CDR1 SGDLS and CDR2 YYNGEE. CDR3 nucleotide sequence: TGTGCCAGCAGCGTAGAGGACAGGGCCACGGAGACCCAGTACTTC. This encodes CASSVEDRATETQYF.

V is TRBV15 and J is TRBJ2-1; possibly TRBD2 for D (6 bases). V lost 5 bases and J 5 bases, leaving 19 bases between the germline ends. This CDR3 is built from 16 residues. The germline V gene has CDR1 LNHNV and CDR2 YYDKDF (reference sequence). CDR3 amino acids: CATSRRRAGLHNEQFF. CDR3 nucleotides: TGTGCCACCAGCCGACGCAGGGCGGGGCTCCACAATGAGCAGTTCTTC.

Only a few counts were recorded for this clone. The chain has TRBV10-3 and TRBJ2-1, with TRBD2 matching over 7 bases. Germline trimming cut 8 bases from V and 0 bases from J; bases unmatched to any gene: 10. Germline V gene lookup returns CDR1 ENHRY and CDR2 SYGVKD. The CDR3 is 16 amino acids. The CDR3 region has the DNA TGTGCCATCCAGGGAGGGGTCAAGAGCTCCTACAATGAGCAGTTCTTC. Its translation is CAIQGGVKSSYNEQFF.

The chain employs TRBV28 and TRBJ1-2, with D maybe TRBD1 (6 bases). V lost 4 bases and J 0 bases, leaving 6 bases between the germline ends. The V gene's germline CDR1 is MDHEN and CDR2 SYDVKM. The CDR3 consists of 13 residues. This CDR3 is CASSWDTNYGYTF. The DNA of the CDR3 is TGTGCCAGCAGTTGGGACACTAACTATGGCTACACCTTC.

The genes are TRBV4-1 and TRBJ2-3; 15 bases map to TRBD2. Germline V CDR1 and CDR2: MGHRA, YSYEKL. The CDR3 totals 17 residues. V trimming: 4 bases; J trimming: 3 bases; junction bases outside the gene matches: 5. The CDR3 loop reads CASSLGLAGGPTDTQYF. Here the CDR3 DNA reads TGCGCCAGCAGCCTCGGACTAGCGGGAGGGCCAACAGATACGCAGTATTTT.

V is TRBV7-2 and J is TRBJ2-7; D is possibly TRBD2 (5 bases). The CDR3 length is 16 residues. V lost 2 bases, J lost 3 bases, and 17 bases lay in between. Germline loops: CDR1 SGHTA, CDR2 FQGNSA. CDR3 nucleotide sequence: TGTGCCAGCAGCTTATACAATCCGCGGGCGGGCTACGAGCAGTACTTC. The encoded protein is CASSLYNPRAGYEQYF.

J is TRBJ1-5 and V is TRBV19, with 12 bases identical to TRBD1. The germline CDR1 and CDR2 sequences are LNHDA and SQIVND (reference sequence). The junction had 6 bases not matched to a gene; V was cut back by 1 base and J by 2 bases. The CDR3 is made up of 18 amino acids. The CDR3 loop reads CASSIVGQGASGNQPQHF. CDR3 nucleotide sequence: TGTGCCAGTAGTATAGTGGGACAGGGGGCAAGTGGCAATCAGCCCCAGCATTTT.

The CDR3 sequence is CASSTELSYNEQFF. Written as DNA, the CDR3 is TGTGCCAGCAGTACAGAACTCTCCTACAATGAGCAGTTCTTC. This chain uses TRBV2 with TRBJ2-1; no clear D. The CDR3 consists of 14 residues. Germline CDR1 SNHLY, CDR2 FYNNEI. Trimming cost V 5 bases and J 0 bases, with 8 bases left between them.

The chain recombines TRBV5-6 with TRBJ1-2, with 8 bases lining up with TRBD1. The CDR3 contains 15 residues. CDR1 is SGHDT and CDR2 is YYEEEE in the germline V gene. Trimming at V came to 10 bases and at J to 4 bases, leaving 15 bases not matched to a gene. CDR3 nucleotides: TGTGCCTCGCTACTCGGGCAGGGGGCGTTCTATGGCTACACCTTC. This sequence encodes CASLLGQGAFYGYTF.

The rearrangement uses TRBV7-2 and TRBJ2-7; 10 nucleotides match TRBD2. The V gene's germline CDR1 is SGHTA and CDR2 FQGNSA. J gave up 3 bases and V 0 bases, and 8 bases lay outside the gene matches. This CDR3 comprises 17 residues. CDR3 in DNA: TGTGCCAGCAGCTTAGCGAGATCCACTAGCGGGATCTACGAGCAGTACTTC. Translated: CASSLARSTSGIYEQYF.

The chain joins TRBV19 to TRBJ2-1; 12 positions agree with TRBD1. J gave up 7 bases and V 9 bases, and 10 bases lay outside the gene matches. Per germline, CDR1 LNHDA and CDR2 SQIVND (reference sequence). This CDR3 is built from 15 residues. The CDR3 reads CARTMGQGARNEQFF. The CDR3 DNA sequence: TGTGCCAGGACCATGGGACAGGGGGCACGTAATGAGCAGTTCTTC.

A single count supports this clone. This chain connects TRBV18 to TRBJ1-5; 8 nucleotides line up with TRBD1. The CDR3 extends over 15 amino acids. CDR1 is KGHSH, CDR2 LQKENI, per germline. The V gene end was trimmed by 4 bases and the J gene end by 4 bases; junction bases not matched to a gene: 6. CDR3 sequence (DNA): TGTGCCAGCTCACTCCCGACAGGGGATAATCAGCCCCAGCATTTT. Protein: CASSLPTGDNQPQHF. Full variable domain (outside the CDR3, taken from reference TRBV18 and TRBJ1-5): NAGVMQNPRHLVRRRGQEARLRCSPMKGHSHVYWYRQLPEEGLKFMVYLQKENIIDESGMPKERFSAEFPKEGPSILRIQQVVRGDSAAYFCASSLPTGDNQPQHFGDGTRLSIL.

The V gene is TRBV12-2, the J gene TRBJ1-2; the D call TRBD1 from the table was never checked on the DNA. TRBV12-2 is a known pseudogene. The CDR3 is 18 residues long. The CDR3 DNA follows: TGTGCAAGTCGCTTAGAAGGAAAGGGGACAGGGCAGAACTATGGCTACACCTTC. It codes for CASRLEGKGTGQNYGYTF.

The chain employs TRBV28 and TRBJ1-2; D is uncertain. The germline CDR1 and CDR2 sequences are MDHEN and SYDVKM. The CDR3 contains 15 residues. Trimming cost V 4 bases and J 5 bases, with 17 bases left between them. CDR3 bases: TGTGCCAGCAGTTCGCGGGCAGATCAAGGGTATGGCTACACCTTC. It is translated as CASSSRADQGYGYTF.

The chain recombines TRBV7-3 with TRBJ2-3; 8 bases agree with TRBD2. From germline, CDR1 is SGHTA and CDR2 FQGTGA. CDR3 length: 14 residues. Trimming took 4 bases from V and 1 from J; bases not matched to a gene: 1. The DNA for the CDR3 is TGTGCCAGCAGCTCAGCGGGGGGCACAGATACGCAGTATTTT. Translation: CASSSAGGTDTQYF.

The genes are TRBV5-6 and TRBJ1-3; D not certain. CDR3 length: 15 amino acids. Germline-derived CDR1 and CDR2 are SGHDT and YYEEEE. V lost 4 bases and J lost 1, with 12 bases in between. CDR3 nucleotides: TGTGCCAGCAGCCCCGGAGGGATTTCTGGAAACACCATATATTTT. This gives the protein CASSPGGISGNTIYF.